The rows below give T cell receptor beta chains drawn from one sample of a study of Ad26.COV2.S vaccination and SARS-CoV-2 variants. Assay used: immunoSEQ multiplex PCR; TCRdb lists only in-frame clones, some missing. This table has 300,000 to 500,000 clones, approximately 91% appearing once. The sequences come from peripheral blood, collected in a trial of Ad26.COV2.S vaccine versus placebo. These receptors were obtained from a person between 18 and 65 years old who received the Ad26.COV2.S COVID-19 vaccine or a placebo. The CDR3 runs from the conserved cysteine through the conserved F or W. The D gene is left open where the match is weak. Size is omitted from some rows. Given values are once, few, many or a class for expanded clones.

D	V	size	J	CDR3	DNA
NA	TRBV5-4	NA	TRBJ2-3	CASSQSSTDTQYF	TGTGCCAGCAGCCAATCTAGCACAGATACGCAGTATTTT
TRBD2	TRBV6-2/TRBV6-3	NA	TRBJ2-7	CASSSVAGPLSYEQYF	TGTGCCAGCAGTTCAGTAGCGGGGCCCTTATCCTACGAGCAGTACTTC
TRBD2	TRBV9	NA	TRBJ2-1	CASSEGAGLNNEQFF	TGTGCCAGCAGCGAAGGAGCGGGACTTAACAATGAGCAGTTCTTC
NA	TRBV11-2	NA	TRBJ1-2	CASSLTSDYGYTF	TGTGCCAGCAGCTTAACTAGCGACTATGGCTACACCTTC
NA	TRBV6-5	NA	TRBJ1-2	CASSYNPNYGYTF	TGTGCCAGCAGTTACAACCCTAACTATGGCTACACCTTC
TRBD1	TRBV12-3/TRBV12-4	NA	TRBJ2-7	CASSEGTGNEQYF	TGTGCCAGCAGTGAAGGGACAGGGAACGAGCAGTACTTC
TRBD2	TRBV6-5	NA	TRBJ2-3	CASSYSSGGSTDTQYF	TGTGCCAGCAGTTACTCTAGCGGGGGATCCACAGATACGCAGTATTTT
NA	TRBV6-5	NA	TRBJ2-1	CASSYSNNEQFF	TGTGCCAGCAGTTACTCGAACAATGAGCAGTTCTTC
NA	TRBV12-3/TRBV12-4	NA	TRBJ1-1	CASSFFTGEAFF	TGTGCCAGCAGTTTTTTCACAGGGGAAGCTTTCTTT
NA	TRBV15	NA	TRBJ2-5	CATSLGAADRQETQYF	TGTGCCACCAGCCTAGGGGCGGCGGATCGTCAAGAGACCCAGTACTTC
TRBD1	TRBV9	NA	TRBJ2-3	CASSPVGTDTDTQYF	TGTGCCAGCAGCCCCGTCGGGACAGACACAGATACGCAGTATTTT
TRBD2	TRBV24-1	NA	TRBJ2-5	CATSGLAGGLETQYF	TGTGCCACCAGTGGCCTAGCGGGGGGCCTGGAGACCCAGTACTTC
TRBD1	TRBV29-1	NA	TRBJ2-2	CSVDRGLNTGELFF	TGCAGCGTTGATAGGGGGCTGAACACCGGGGAGCTGTTTTTT
NA	TRBV7-9	NA	TRBJ1-5	CASSSSADRGGYSNQPQHF	TGTGCCAGCAGCTCTTCGGCCGACAGAGGGGGTTATAGCAATCAGCCCCAGCATTTT
NA	TRBV6-6	once	TRBJ1-1	CASRPQGRNTEAFF	TGTGCCAGCAGACCCCAGGGAAGAAACACTGAAGCTTTCTTT
NA	TRBV6-5	NA	TRBJ1-1	CASSTGAVRDTEAFF	TGTGCCAGCAGTACGGGGGCAGTGAGGGACACTGAAGCTTTCTTT
NA	TRBV5-6	NA	TRBJ1-3	CASSLRGLLGNTIYF	TGTGCCAGCAGCTTGCGTGGGCTCCTTGGAAACACCATATATTTT
NA	TRBV3-1/TRBV3-2	NA	TRBJ2-1	CASSQGRGLNNEQFF	TGTGCCAGCAGCCAAGGGAGGGGGCTTAACAATGAGCAGTTCTTC
NA	TRBV7-2	NA	TRBJ2-5	CASSLNRDYQETQYF	TGTGCCAGCAGCTTAAACCGGGACTACCAAGAGACCCAGTACTTC
TRBD2	TRBV29-1	NA	TRBJ2-2	CSVATGGPTGELFF	TGCAGCGTGGCCACGGGGGGGCCCACCGGGGAGCTGTTTTTT
NA	TRBV4-2	NA	TRBJ1-6	CASSHPPHRGGRDSPLHF	TGTGCCAGCAGCCACCCACCCCATCGTGGAGGACGCGATTCACCCCTCCACTTT
TRBD1	TRBV18	NA	TRBJ1-1	CASSPWGQGVTEAFF	TGTGCCAGCTCACCGTGGGGACAGGGTGTCACTGAAGCTTTCTTT
NA	TRBV5-6	NA	TRBJ1-2	CATESGENYGYTF	TGTGCCACAGAGTCGGGGGAAAACTATGGCTACACCTTC
NA	TRBV7-9	NA	TRBJ2-1	CASSPRQNWDEQFF	TGTGCCAGCAGCCCCCGACAGAATTGGGATGAGCAGTTCTTC
NA	TRBV2	NA	TRBJ2-7	CASSTGYSYEQYF	TGTGCCAGCAGTACGGGATACTCCTACGAGCAGTACTTC